These 19 T cell receptor beta chains share one sample of origin, sequenced in a study of blood T cells in healthy people across ages. With a J-beta primer mix and a sample-barcoded 5' primer, a second PCR ran 7 to 11 cycles. TCRdb called the 5' RACE reads again in MiXCR, with one record for every CDR3 protein. The sample records roughly 700,000 distinct CDR3 sequences, about 30% being singletons. Sequenced input: blood. The receptors were sampled from a woman of 80 years or more in good health.

The chain links TRBV15 to TRBJ2-2, with D perhaps being TRBD1 or TRBD2 (5 bases each). There are 16 residues in the CDR3. V lost 0 bases and J lost 6, with 14 bases in between. Germline assignment: CDR1 LNHNV and CDR2 YYDKDF (reference sequence). The CDR3 here is CATSREAPGRSGELFF. CDR3 DNA: TGTGCCACCAGCAGAGAGGCCCCAGGGAGATCCGGGGAGCTGTTTTTT.

This sequence joins TRBV4-2 and TRBJ1-6; TRBD1 aligns across 8 bases. The CDR3 contains 15 residues. V was clipped by 0 bases and J by 9 bases; unmatched bases: 4. Germline CDR1 reads LGHNA; CDR2 reads YNFKEQ. The CDR3 DNA reads as TGTGCCAGCAGCCAAGAACCACAGGGGGGTTCACCCCTCCACTTT. This gives the protein CASSQEPQGGSPLHF.

The chain has TRBV13 and TRBJ1-1; D is unclear. The CDR3 runs to 15 residues. V was pared by 2 bases and J by 0 bases, with 10 bases between. Germline V gene data show CDR1 as PRHDT and CDR2 as FYEKMQ (reference sequence). The CDR3 coding sequence is TGTGCCAGCAGCTTATACGACACTATGAACACTGAAGCTTTCTTT. As protein: CASSLYDTMNTEAFF.

This clonotype appeared many times. The genes are TRBV12-3 or TRBV12-4 and TRBJ2-5; D not certain. V was pared by 5 bases and J by 4 bases, with 11 bases between. The CDR3 has 13 residues. The CDR3 DNA is TGTGCCAGCAGTCCCCGGGCCCCAGAGACCCAGTACTTC. Protein product: CASSPRAPETQYF.

This clonotype appeared many times. This rearrangement joins TRBV12-3 or TRBV12-4 to TRBJ1-2; D is uncertain. This CDR3 has 14 amino acids. V lost 5 bases and J 1 base, leaving 11 bases between the germline ends. This CDR3 is CASSIPGINYGYTF. In DNA, the CDR3 is TGTGCCAGCAGTATTCCGGGAATTAACTATGGCTACACCTTC.

This clonotype was counted at least ten times. This chain joins TRBV27 and TRBJ2-3, with D perhaps being TRBD1 or TRBD2 (5 bases each). The CDR3 consists of 14 residues. The V end was cut by 5 bases, the J end by 5 bases, with 14 bases between. Germline V lookup: CDR1 MNHEY, CDR2 SMNVEV (reference sequence). CDR3 sequence: CASSRGVLGDTQYF. CDR3 bases: TGTGCCAGCAGTCGAGGGGTTTTGGGAGATACGCAGTATTTT.

This chain uses TRBV7-2 with TRBJ1-6; D is undetermined. With 1 base removed from V and 2 bases from J, the gap between germline ends came to 6 bases. The CDR3 totals 15 residues. CDR1 is SGHTA, CDR2 FQGNSA, per germline. Here the CDR3 DNA reads TGTGCCAGCAGCTTAGAGATTGCCTATAATTCACCCCTCCACTTT. Protein: CASSLEIAYNSPLHF.

This clonotype showed up just a few times. The V and J genes are TRBV6-2 or TRBV6-3 and TRBJ1-5; D is unresolved. This CDR3 spans 11 amino acids. Trimming shortened V by 5 bases and J by 9 bases, and 8 bases separated the two germline ends. Germline V CDR1 and CDR2: MNHEY, SVGEGT. DNA of the CDR3: TGTGCCAGCAGTATGGAAGGGCCCCAGCATTTT. Protein: CASSMEGPQHF.

The V gene is TRBV10-3, the J gene TRBJ1-2; weak D call: TRBD1 (5 bases). V was shortened by 8 bases and J by 3 bases, with 25 bases between the two germline ends. In germline, CDR1 is ENHRY, CDR2 SYGVKD. The CDR3 is made up of 17 amino acids. This CDR3 is CAISYTGASAGDYGYTF. CDR3 DNA: TGTGCCATCTCCTATACAGGAGCCAGCGCTGGGGACTATGGCTACACCTTC.

This clonotype occurred a few times. This chain links TRBV3-1 with TRBJ1-6, with D possibly TRBD1 on 5 matching bases. Germline CDR1 reads LGHDT; CDR2 reads YNNKEL (reference sequence). There are 16 residues in the CDR3. V lost 1 base and J 8 bases, leaving 15 bases between the germline ends. The CDR3 nucleotides read TGTGCCAGCAGCCAAGGGGGCCGGCCGGTCTATTCACCCCTCCACTTT. Translation gives CASSQGGRPVYSPLHF.

This clonotype was seen ten or more times. In DNA, the CDR3 is TGTGCCAGCAGCGGCGGACAGGGAGGGGAGACCCAGTACTTC. Protein sequence: CASSGGQGGETQYF. The gene calls are TRBV9 and TRBJ2-5; perhaps TRBD1 as D (8 bases). The CDR3 totals 14 residues. From germline, CDR1 is SGDLS and CDR2 YYNGEE. Trimming cost V 3 bases and J 5 bases, with 14 bases left between them.

Comments on this clonotype: A clone one base away is much larger, so this may be a read error. The V gene is TRBV18, the J gene TRBJ2-7; D gene unclear. V was cut by 2 bases and J by 7 bases, with 9 bases left in between. Per germline, CDR1 KGHSH and CDR2 LQKENI. The CDR3 covers 12 residues. CDR3 coding DNA: TGTGCCAGCTCACCAGCTAACAATGAGCAGTACTTC. Translation gives CASSPANNEQYF.

This clonotype was detected many times. The J gene is TRBJ1-2, the V gene TRBV2; TRBD1 agrees at 11 bases. The V segment lost 3 bases and the J segment 7 bases; nucleotides outside the gene matches: 10. This CDR3 is 16 amino acids long. The germline V gene encodes CDR1 SNHLY and CDR2 FYNNEI. For the CDR3, the DNA is TGTGCCAGCAGTGATTCCGGGACAGGGGGTTCAGGTGGCTACACCTTC. Translation gives CASSDSGTGGSGGYTF.

Regarding this clonotype: At one end the junction does not follow the germline gene, possibly because of a read error. The rearrangement links TRBV3-1 to TRBJ1-4; D unresolved. The CDR3 contains 14 residues. From germline, CDR1 is LGHDT and CDR2 YNNKEL (reference sequence). The CDR3 here is CASSPEGLDEELFF. DNA of the CDR3: TGTGCCAGCAGCCCCGAAGGGCTCGATGAAGAACTGTTTTTT.

There are many counts of this clonotype. The CDR3 region is CAISESTSGGAQDTQYF. As DNA, the CDR3 is TGTGCCATCAGTGAGTCTACTAGCGGGGGGGCCCAAGATACGCAGTATTTT. The J gene is TRBJ2-3, the V gene TRBV10-3; 13 bases agree with TRBD2. Germline V gene sequence: CDR1 ENHRY, CDR2 SYGVKD. The V segment lost 0 bases and the J segment 5 bases; nucleotides outside the gene matches: 5. The CDR3 has 17 residues.

This clonotype was recorded many times. The V call is TRBV12-3 or TRBV12-4, the J call TRBJ2-3, with 11 positions matching TRBD2. Trimming at V came to 5 bases and at J to 4 bases, leaving 5 bases not matched to a gene. The CDR3 length is 15 residues. The CDR3 DNA is TGTGCCAGCAGTAAACTAGCGGGGGACGCAGATACGCAGTATTTT. Translated, it gives CASSKLAGDADTQYF.

Remarks on this clonotype: This could be a read error, since a much larger clone is one nucleotide away. This chain connects TRBV20-1 to TRBJ2-1; D is undetermined. The DNA end lines up better with TRBJ2-7; the J call may be wrong. The CDR3 is 13 amino acids. The V gene's germline CDR1 is DFQATT and CDR2 SNEGSKA (reference sequence). The CDR3 is CSASEIPYNEQYF. The DNA of the CDR3 is TGCAGTGCTAGCGAAATCCCCTACAATGAGCAGTACTTC.

Remarks on this clonotype: This clone may be a read error of a much larger clone one base away. V gene TRBV27 combines with J gene TRBJ2-1, with 13 bases matching TRBD2. The germline V gene has CDR1 MNHEY and CDR2 SMNVEV (reference sequence). The length of the CDR3 is 19 residues. The CDR3 nucleotides are TGTGCCAGCAGTTTATCCGGGACTAGCGGGACCTTCCTCTACAGTGAGCAGTTCTTC. It yields the protein CASSLSGTSGTFLYSEQFF.

Ten or more counts support this clonotype. The chain is built from TRBV7-2 and TRBJ2-7; 9 bases align to TRBD2. J lost 4 bases, V lost 8 bases, and 15 bases had no gene match. The CDR3 has 16 amino acids. Germline CDR1 is SGHTA and CDR2 is FQGNSA. The CDR3 protein is CASGRGGGGIFYEQYF. In nucleotides, the CDR3 is TGTGCCAGCGGACGGGGCGGGGGGGGGATTTTTTACGAGCAGTACTTC.